This TCR beta chain was sequenced in a study of blood T cells in healthy people across ages. The germline V gene encodes CDR1 SGHAT and CDR2 FQNNGV. The CDR3 contains 15 residues. Trimming pared 0 bases from V and 5 bases from J, leaving 11 bases between. Primers used in a second PCR of roughly 6 to 11 cycles were a sample-barcoded 5' primer and a J-beta primer mix. TCRdb used MiXCR to reprocess the 5' RACE reads, holding one entry per CDR3 protein. The profile shows 730,000 or so distinct CDR3 sequences, around two fifths of them singletons. The chain combines TRBV11-2 with TRBJ1-5; D is unclear. The specimen was blood. The TCR sequence derives from an elderly man in good health. CDR3 DNA sequence: TGTGCCAGCAGCTTAGATGTCGGGAGGCATCAGCCCCAGCATTTT. Translation gives CASSLDVGRHQPQHF. The variable domain in full, completed from reference TRBV11-2 and TRBJ1-5, reads EAGVAQSPRYKIIEKRQSVAFWCNPISGHATLYWYQQILGQGPKLLIQFQNNGVVDDSQLPKDRFSAERLKGVDSTLKIQPAKLEDSAVYLCASSLDVGRHQPQHFGDGTRLSIL.